The 8 T cell receptor beta chains below were found in one sample sequenced in a study of T-cell reconstitution after alpha-beta-depleted transplantation in children. Preparation of the TCRbeta library used unique molecular identifiers. TCRdb re-analysed the PCR reads in MiXCR, keeping a single row per CDR3 protein. The table has some 550,000 distinct CDR3 sequences, about 21% seen once. Sequencing was performed on PBMCs, mostly from graft donor cells, taken 360 days after TCRalphabeta/CD19-depleted stem cell transplant. Receptors were obtained from a boy less than two years old who had a stem cell transplant for acute myeloid leukemia, so the T cells may come from the graft donor.

This clonotype was detected ten times or more. V and J are TRBV5-1 and TRBJ1-1, with D uncertain. The germline gives CDR1 SGHRS, CDR2 YFSETQ. The V and J ends lost 4 bases and 0 bases respectively, with 10 bases between them. The CDR3 runs to 14 residues. The chain's CDR3 is CASSGPGMNTEAFF. The CDR3 DNA reads as TGCGCCAGCAGCGGGCCGGGTATGAACACTGAAGCTTTCTTT.

The table lists this clonotype with many counts. The chain combines TRBV28 with TRBJ2-5; D is possibly TRBD2 (6 bases). Trimming stripped 7 bases from V and 4 bases from J, with 10 bases between. Per the germline V gene, CDR1 is MDHEN and CDR2 is SYDVKM. The CDR3 loop spans 12 amino acids. The CDR3 region is CASKEGGETQYF. In DNA, the CDR3 is TGTGCCAGCAAGGAGGGCGGAGAGACCCAGTACTTC.

The rearrangement links TRBV6-1 to TRBJ1-1, with TRBD1 as a possible D gene (6 bases). Trimming cost V 6 bases and J 11 bases, with 25 bases left between them. This CDR3 is built from 15 residues. The germline CDR1 and CDR2 sequences are MNHNS and SASEGT. The CDR3 loop reads CASSLGRGGAAAAFF. As DNA, the CDR3 is TGTGCCAGCAGCCTAGGGAGGGGGGGCGCGGCGGCCGCTTTCTTT.

This clonotype has at least ten counts. The chain recombines TRBV20-1 with TRBJ2-4; tentative D call: TRBD2 (5 bases). This CDR3 is 11 amino acids long. Trimming took 3 bases from V and 8 from J, leaving 8 bases between them. Germline CDR1 is DFQATT and CDR2 is SNEGSKA (reference sequence). Written as DNA, the CDR3 is TGCAGTGCTAGGAGGGATTACATTCAGTACTTC. Translation: CSARRDYIQYF.

This chain links TRBV7-8 with TRBJ2-6; TRBD2 might be the D (5 bases). The CDR3 length is 20 residues. Trimming stripped 5 bases from V and 2 bases from J, with 25 bases between. In germline, CDR1 is SGHVS, CDR2 FQNEAQ. The CDR3 DNA follows: TGTGCCAGCAGCCCACCTGGCGCTAGCACCTCCTCCACTGGGGCCAACGTCCTGACTTTC. Translating it yields CASSPPGASTSSTGANVLTF.

In this sample, this clonotype turned up many times. The chain combines TRBV12-3 or TRBV12-4 with TRBJ2-1; D unresolved. The CDR3 covers 17 residues. V dropped 5 bases and J dropped 0 bases, with 17 bases sitting between them. CDR3 sequence reads: CASSHGGSSSSYNEQFF. In DNA, the CDR3 is TGTGCCAGCAGTCACGGTGGCTCCTCGAGCTCCTACAATGAGCAGTTCTTC.

The rearrangement uses TRBV5-1 and TRBJ1-1; TRBD1 matches 9 bases. This CDR3 has 15 amino acids. Trimming at V came to 0 bases and at J to 5 bases, leaving 5 bases not matched to a gene. Germline CDR1 and CDR2: SGHRS and YFSETQ. The CDR3 coding sequence is TGCGCCAGCAGCTTGGGGGACAGGGAACGGACTGAAGCTTTCTTT. Encoded protein: CASSLGDRERTEAFF.

This clonotype was detected ten times or more. V and J are TRBV5-1 and TRBJ2-1; possibly TRBD2 for D (5 bases). This CDR3 contains 13 residues. CDR1 is SGHRS and CDR2 is YFSETQ in the germline V gene. V was trimmed by 1 base and J by 9 bases, leaving 11 bases between them. The CDR3 reads CASSLWQAGEQFF. The CDR3 DNA reads as TGCGCCAGCAGCTTGTGGCAGGCGGGTGAGCAGTTCTTC.